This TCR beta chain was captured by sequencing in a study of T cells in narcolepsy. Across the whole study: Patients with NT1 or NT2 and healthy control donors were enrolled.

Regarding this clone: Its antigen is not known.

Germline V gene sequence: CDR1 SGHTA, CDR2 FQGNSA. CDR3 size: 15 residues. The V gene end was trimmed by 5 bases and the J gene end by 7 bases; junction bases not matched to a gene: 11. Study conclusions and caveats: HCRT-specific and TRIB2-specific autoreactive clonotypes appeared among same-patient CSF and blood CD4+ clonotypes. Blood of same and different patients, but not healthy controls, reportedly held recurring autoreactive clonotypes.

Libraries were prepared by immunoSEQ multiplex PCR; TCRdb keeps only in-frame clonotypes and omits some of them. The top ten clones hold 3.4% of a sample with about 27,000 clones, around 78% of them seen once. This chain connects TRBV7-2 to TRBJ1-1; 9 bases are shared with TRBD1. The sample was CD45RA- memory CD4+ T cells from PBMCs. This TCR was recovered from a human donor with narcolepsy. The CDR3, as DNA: TGTGCCAGCAGCCTGAAGACAGGGGGACCACTTGAAGCTTTCTTT. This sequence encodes CASSLKTGGPLEAFF.